Each of the 21 T cell receptor beta chains below was sequenced from the same sample in a study of T cell repertoires in cytomegalovirus infection. Their recognized antigens are unknown. Each CDR3 protein is one row after TCRdb ran MiXCR on the reads. The sample consists of approximately 70,000 distinct CDR3 sequences, 20% to 25% of them appearing once. The sequenced sample consisted of PBMCs, sequenced either directly or after in vitro stimulation (not recorded which). The receptors derive from a human donor in good health (CMV status not recorded). Some clones in this sample may be carry-over from other donors' samples.

This clonotype was seen more than once but under ten times. The J gene is TRBJ1-1, the V gene TRBV27, with TRBD1 identical over 9 bases. The trim removed 4 bases at V and 5 bases at J, leaving 8 bases unmatched. The CDR3 covers 15 residues. Per germline, CDR1 MNHEY and CDR2 SMNVEV (reference sequence). In nucleotides, the CDR3 is TGTGCCAGCAGTTCGAGCCTGACAGGGGGGACTGAAGCTTTCTTT. Translated: CASSSSLTGGTEAFF.

Many counts were recorded for this clonotype. This chain joins TRBV27 and TRBJ2-5; 9 bases map to TRBD1. CDR1 and CDR2 from the germline V gene are MNHEY and SMNVEV (reference sequence). CDR3 length: 15 residues. J gave up 5 bases and V 4 bases, and 8 bases lay outside the gene matches. The CDR3 protein is CASSYTGQGHETQYF. DNA for the CDR3: TGTGCCAGCAGTTATACAGGACAGGGGCATGAGACCCAGTACTTC.

This clonotype was found many times. The V call is TRBV7-8, the J call TRBJ2-3, with D possibly TRBD2 on 5 matching bases. The CDR3 length is 14 residues. Per the germline V gene, CDR1 is SGHVS and CDR2 is FQNEAQ. Trimming took off 8 bases at V and 3 bases at J, with 15 bases between the two ends. Here the CDR3 reads CASSTRVLTDTQYF. The CDR3 region has the DNA TGTGCCAGCTCCACGAGGGTCCTAACAGATACGCAGTATTTT.

This clonotype was found many times. This chain joins TRBV7-2 and TRBJ2-3; 12 bases fit TRBD2. The germline V gene encodes CDR1 SGHTA and CDR2 FQGNSA. This CDR3 spans 17 amino acids. Trimming took 5 bases from V and 2 from J; bases not matched to a gene: 8. The DNA of the CDR3 is TGTGCCAGCAGCCCTGACCTAGCGGGAGGGCTCACAGATACGCAGTATTTT. As protein: CASSPDLAGGLTDTQYF.

The sample holds many counts of this clonotype. The rearrangement links TRBV7-2 to TRBJ1-5; a possible D gene is TRBD1 (6 bases). The V end was cut by 3 bases, the J end by 2 bases, with 8 bases between. The CDR3 is made up of 14 amino acids. Germline loops: CDR1 SGHTA, CDR2 FQGNSA. The CDR3 region has the DNA TGTGCCAGCAGCTTCAGGGGTGGCAATCAGCCCCAGCATTTT. Protein product: CASSFRGGNQPQHF.

This clonotype was detected only a few times. The V call is TRBV28, the J call TRBJ1-2; D is possibly TRBD1 (6 bases). CDR1 is MDHEN, CDR2 SYDVKM, per germline. The V gene lost 3 bases and the J gene lost 4 bases, with 15 bases spanning the gap. There are 15 residues in the CDR3. The CDR3: CASSLGGAMVYGYTF. CDR3 sequence (DNA): TGTGCCAGCAGTTTGGGGGGGGCGATGGTCTATGGCTACACCTTC.

The gene calls are TRBV5-4 and TRBJ2-3, with D unresolved. The CDR3 length is 13 residues. The V gene lost 0 bases and the J gene lost 6 bases, with 8 bases spanning the gap. From germline, CDR1 is SGHNT and CDR2 YYREEE (reference sequence). The CDR3 DNA reads as TGTGCCAGCAGCTTGGGGGAACTCGATACGCAGTATTTT. Translation gives CASSLGELDTQYF.

The chain is built from TRBV5-4 and TRBJ2-3; a weak D match, TRBD2 (6 bases). Between the trimmed V and J ends, which lost 4 bases and 2 bases, there was a span of 17 bases. The CDR3 has 16 residues. CDR1 and CDR2 (germline): SGHNT, YYREEE (reference sequence). CDR3 protein: CASSPPGAANTDTQYF. As DNA, the CDR3 is TGTGCCAGCAGCCCCCCGGGAGCGGCTAACACAGATACGCAGTATTTT. The whole variable domain, filled in from reference TRBV5-4 and TRBJ2-3, reads ETGVTQSPTHLIKTRGQQVTLRCSSQSGHNTVSWYQQALGQGPQFIFQYYREEENGRGNFPPRFSGLQFPNYSSELNVNALELDDSALYLCASSPPGAANTDTQYFGPGTRLTVL.

This clonotype was observed many times. The chain recombines TRBV7-2 with TRBJ2-5, with TRBD2 matching 7 bases. J lost 0 bases, V lost 5 bases, and 6 bases had no gene match. This CDR3 is 15 amino acids long. Germline loops: CDR1 SGHTA, CDR2 FQGNSA. The CDR3 sequence is CASSLGTKYQETQYF. The CDR3 nucleotides are TGTGCCAGCAGCCTCGGGACTAAGTACCAAGAGACCCAGTACTTC. The whole variable domain, filled in from reference TRBV7-2 and TRBJ2-5, reads GAGVSQSPSNKVTEKGKDVELRCDPISGHTALYWYRQSLGQGLEFLIYFQGNSAPDKSGLPSDRFSAERTGGSVSTLTIQRTQQEDSAVYLCASSLGTKYQETQYFGPGTRLLVL.

The V call is TRBV6-8, the J call TRBJ2-1; 7 nucleotides match TRBD2. The CDR3 is made up of 16 amino acids. Unmatched junction bases numbered 11, after V lost 6 bases and J lost 3 bases. CDR1 and CDR2 from the germline V gene are MNHGY and SAAAGT. The CDR3 spells CASSERSGINYNEQFF. DNA of the CDR3: TGTGCCAGCAGCGAGAGAAGCGGGATTAACTACAATGAGCAGTTCTTC.

This clonotype was seen more than once but under ten times. The V call is TRBV7-2, the J call TRBJ2-7, with D possibly being TRBD2 (6 bases). The CDR3 consists of 15 residues. Germline lookup yields CDR1 SGHTA and CDR2 FQGNSA. V was cut by 0 bases and J by 4 bases, with 13 bases left in between. CDR3 bases: TGTGCCAGCAGCTTAGCGGTCGGGAGCGCTTACGAGCAGTACTTC. Protein sequence: CASSLAVGSAYEQYF.

The table lists this clonotype with a few counts. The chain links TRBV28 to TRBJ1-1, with 8 positions matching TRBD1. The trim removed 4 bases at V and 4 bases at J, leaving 5 bases unmatched. Germline lookup yields CDR1 MDHEN and CDR2 SYDVKM. The CDR3 is 14 residues long. CDR3 in amino acids: CASSSGQGGTEAFF. In DNA, the CDR3 is TGTGCCAGCAGTTCAGGACAGGGCGGCACTGAAGCTTTCTTT.

This chain connects TRBV11-2 to TRBJ2-2; 7 bases agree with TRBD1. The CDR3 extends over 15 amino acids. Trimming cost V 6 bases and J 3 bases; bases outside gene matches: 7. Germline V gene data show CDR1 as SGHAT and CDR2 as FQNNGV. DNA for the CDR3: TGTGCCAGCAGTCCTAGGGGGCAGGACACCGGGGAGCTGTTTTTT. It codes for CASSPRGQDTGELFF.

This clonotype has more than one count but fewer than ten. The chain combines TRBV20-1 with TRBJ2-7; 9 nucleotides match TRBD2. Losses at the gene ends were 6 bases for V and 2 bases for J; bases not matched to a gene: 8. The length of the CDR3 is 14 residues. Germline V gene sequence: CDR1 DFQATT, CDR2 SNEGSKA (reference sequence). The CDR3 DNA follows: TGCAGTGCGAGAATAGCGGGAGAGGCCTACGAGCAGTACTTC. Translating gives CSARIAGEAYEQYF.

This clonotype occurred a few times. The chain combines TRBV6-2 or TRBV6-3 with TRBJ1-5; 7 bases are shared with TRBD1. Germline CDR1 MNHEY, CDR2 SVGEGT. J was trimmed by 7 bases and V by 2 bases; bases with no gene match: 8. The CDR3 contains 15 residues. CDR3 sequence: CASSYPGGVGQPQHF. The CDR3 DNA sequence: TGTGCCAGCAGTTACCCAGGGGGAGTAGGACAGCCCCAGCATTTT.

V gene TRBV27 combines with J gene TRBJ1-2; 7 bases fit TRBD1. Trimming took 5 bases from V and 6 from J; bases not matched to a gene: 9. The length of the CDR3 is 14 residues. Per the germline V gene, CDR1 is MNHEY and CDR2 is SMNVEV (reference sequence). The CDR3, as DNA: TGTGCCAGCAGTCCTAGGGGGCGGGTCGATGGCTACACCTTC. Encoded protein: CASSPRGRVDGYTF.

This clonotype has only a few counts. This sequence joins TRBV15 and TRBJ2-7; 8 nucleotides agree with TRBD2. The germline CDR1 and CDR2 sequences are LNHNV and YYDKDF (reference sequence). The J segment lost 3 bases and the V segment lost 1 base, leaving 5 bases of the junction unmatched. CDR3 length equals 15 residues. The CDR3 DNA sequence: TGTGCCACCAGCAGAGCGGGAGGGCCGATCTACGAGCAGTACTTC. Translated, it gives CATSRAGGPIYEQYF.

The chain is built from TRBV20-1 and TRBJ1-1; D is ambiguous. The CDR3 has 11 amino acids. In germline, CDR1 is DFQATT, CDR2 SNEGSKA (reference sequence). V lost 2 bases to trimming and J lost 10 bases, with 11 bases between them. CDR3 loop: CSARQSVAAFF. DNA of the CDR3: TGCAGTGCTAGACAGTCCGTGGCAGCTTTCTTT.

The V gene is TRBV6-7, the J gene TRBJ2-3; D may be TRBD1 (6 bases). TRBV6-7 is identified as an open reading frame with a role that is uncertain. Deletions cut 6 bases from V and 6 bases from J, with 19 bases between. The CDR3 extends over 15 amino acids. CDR3: CASRPQRDKADTQYF. The CDR3, as DNA: TGTGCCAGCAGGCCCCAACGGGACAAAGCGGATACGCAGTATTTT.

This chain joins TRBV29-1 and TRBJ2-1, with TRBD2 identical over 9 bases. The germline CDR1 and CDR2 sequences are SQVTM and ANQGSEA. This CDR3 has 15 amino acids. Unmatched junction bases numbered 14, after V lost 6 bases and J lost 8 bases. The CDR3 reads CSVTEVAGGPDEQFF. The CDR3 bases are TGCAGCGTGACAGAGGTGGCGGGAGGGCCGGATGAGCAGTTCTTC.

The V call is TRBV10-3, the J call TRBJ2-3, with TRBD2 matching over 7 bases. In germline, CDR1 is ENHRY, CDR2 SYGVKD. Trimming took 6 bases from V and 0 from J; bases not matched to a gene: 3. The CDR3 is 14 residues long. The CDR3 DNA is TGTGCCATCAGGAGAGCGGGAAGCACAGATACGCAGTATTTT. This sequence encodes CAIRRAGSTDTQYF.